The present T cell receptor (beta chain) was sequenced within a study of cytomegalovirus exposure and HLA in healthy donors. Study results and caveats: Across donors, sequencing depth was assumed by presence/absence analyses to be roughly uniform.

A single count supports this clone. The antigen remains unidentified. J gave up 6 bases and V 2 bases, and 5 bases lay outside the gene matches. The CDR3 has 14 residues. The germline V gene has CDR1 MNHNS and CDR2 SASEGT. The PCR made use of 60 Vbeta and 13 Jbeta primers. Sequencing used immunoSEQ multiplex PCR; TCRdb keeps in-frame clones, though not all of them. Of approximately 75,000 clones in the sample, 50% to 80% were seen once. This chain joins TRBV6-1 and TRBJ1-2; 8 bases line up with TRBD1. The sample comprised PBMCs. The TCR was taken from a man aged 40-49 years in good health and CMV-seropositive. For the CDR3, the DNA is TGTGCCAGCAGTGAACAGGGGGCTATTGATGGCTACACCTTC. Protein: CASSEQGAIDGYTF.